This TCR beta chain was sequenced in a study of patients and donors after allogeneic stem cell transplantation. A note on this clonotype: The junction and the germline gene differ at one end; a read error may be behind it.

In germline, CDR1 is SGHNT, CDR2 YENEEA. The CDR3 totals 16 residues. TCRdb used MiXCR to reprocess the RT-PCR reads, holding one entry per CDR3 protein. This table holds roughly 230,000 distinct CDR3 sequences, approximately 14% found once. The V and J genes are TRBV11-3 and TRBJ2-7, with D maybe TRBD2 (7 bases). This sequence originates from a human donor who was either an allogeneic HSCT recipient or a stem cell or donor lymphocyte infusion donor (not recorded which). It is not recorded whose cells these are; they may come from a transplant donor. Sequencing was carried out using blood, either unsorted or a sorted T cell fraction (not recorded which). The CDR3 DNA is TGTGCCAGCAGCCCTGGGGGGGCTAGCGGACCCCACCCTTATGGCTTC. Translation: CASSPGGASGPHPYGF. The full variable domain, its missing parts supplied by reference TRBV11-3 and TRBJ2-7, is EAGVVQSPRYKIIEKKQPVAFWCNPISGHNTLYWYLQNLGQGPELLIRYENEEAVDDSQLPKDRFSAERLKGVDSTLKIQPAELGDSAVYLCASSPGGASGPHPYGFGPGTRLTVT.